This TCR beta chain emerged from a study of vaccination and CD4 T cells after COVID-19. Looking at the study overall: Blood was drawn a median about 75 days post second dose, range 14 to 241.

Worth noting for this clonotype: Its antigen is unknown.

The study sequenced cultured CD4+ T cell DNA using the Oncomine TCR Beta short-read assay. Scientists extracted genomic DNA from CD4+ T cells grown in culture. One entry per CDR3 protein, called by TCRdb with MiXCR from the PCR reads. This table has approximately 17,000 distinct CDR3 sequences, about 40% appearing once. Indicated treatment: approximately 9-day PBMC culture with coronavirus spike peptide pools or control peptides (ViraFEST assay). The culture of 2 million or so PBMCs per well included 8.5 to 10 IU/ml IL-2 and approximately 9.2 ug/ml peptide pools. Days 3 and 7 were when half the medium was replaced with fresh IL-2 medium. This sequence originates from a human donor who had recovered from COVID-19. The sequenced sample was CD4+ T cells from blood, cultured in vitro.

CDR3 sequence (DNA): TGTGCCAGCAGTGACCCCGGGGGTCTAGCGGGAGCAGAGACCCAGTACTTC. Translating gives CASSDPGGLAGAETQYF. The rearrangement uses TRBV6-2 or TRBV6-3 and TRBJ2-5; 10 bases match TRBD2. V gave up 5 bases and J gave up 4 bases; unmatched junction bases: 13. The CDR3 sequence is 17 residues long. Germline CDR1 and CDR2: MNHEY and SVGEGT.